A single sample gave rise to the 22 T cell receptor beta chains below, sequenced in a study of response to subunit inactivated influenza vaccine. TCRdb reprocessed the RT-PCR reads via MiXCR and lists one record per CDR3 protein. The sample lists hundreds of thousands of distinct CDR3 sequences, 22% occurring once. The sample here was PBMCs from blood, taken about 20 months after vaccination. These receptors came from a man aged 50-75 years who received an inactivated influenza vaccine.

V and J are TRBV20-1 and TRBJ2-1, with D possibly called TRBD1 or TRBD2 (5 bases each). Germline assignment: CDR1 DFQATT and CDR2 SNEGSKA (reference sequence). This CDR3 has 14 amino acids. V lost 3 bases and J 8 bases, leaving 17 bases between the germline ends. CDR3: CSASHLGVNHEQFF. The CDR3 DNA reads as TGCAGTGCTAGCCACCTGGGGGTTAATCATGAGCAGTTCTTC.

The sample holds a few counts of this clonotype. This chain connects TRBV7-2 to TRBJ1-5, with 8 bases aligning to TRBD1. V lost 5 bases and J lost 6; bases outside the gene matches: 6. The CDR3 loop spans 14 amino acids. CDR1 and CDR2 from the germline V gene are SGHTA and FQGNSA. CDR3 sequence (DNA): TGTGCCAGCAGCCCGGACAGGGCGGGTCAGCCCCAGCATTTT. Its protein product is CASSPDRAGQPQHF. Full variable domain (rest looked up from reference TRBV7-2 and TRBJ1-5): GAGVSQSPSNKVTEKGKDVELRCDPISGHTALYWYRQSLGQGLEFLIYFQGNSAPDKSGLPSDRFSAERTGGSVSTLTIQRTQQEDSAVYLCASSPDRAGQPQHFGDGTRLSIL.

The table lists this clonotype with many counts. The rearrangement joins TRBV18 to TRBJ1-2, with D maybe TRBD1 (6 bases). V was cut by 6 bases and J by 2 bases, with 10 bases left in between. The CDR3 has 13 residues. Per the germline V gene, CDR1 is KGHSH and CDR2 is LQKENI. CDR3 DNA: TGTGCCAGCTCGGCGGACAGAAACTATGGCTACACCTTC. It specifies CASSADRNYGYTF.

The J gene is TRBJ2-1, the V gene TRBV11-2; D possibly corresponds to TRBD1 (5 bases). V was pared by 1 base and J by 3 bases, with 16 bases between. The CDR3 is made up of 17 amino acids. CDR1 and CDR2 (germline): SGHAT, FQNNGV. CDR3 protein: CASSLARAANLYNEQFF. The CDR3 bases are TGTGCCAGCAGCTTAGCCAGGGCGGCGAACCTCTACAATGAGCAGTTCTTC.

The chain has TRBV4-3 and TRBJ2-1; D uncertain. The CDR3 runs 15 residues. The V gene's germline CDR1 is LGHNA and CDR2 YSLEER. Trimming shortened V by 1 base and J by 7 bases, and 14 bases separated the two germline ends. Here the CDR3 DNA reads TGCGCCAGCAGCCAAGTTATCGATACCACAAATGAGCAGTTCTTC. This translates into CASSQVIDTTNEQFF.

This clonotype has ten or more counts. V is TRBV11-2 and J is TRBJ1-3; tentative D call: TRBD1 (6 bases). With 5 bases removed from V and 2 bases from J, the gap between germline ends came to 22 bases. Looked up from germline, CDR1 is SGHAT and CDR2 is FQNNGV. The CDR3 runs 18 residues. The CDR3 DNA follows: TGTGCCAGCAGCCAAGGGACACGGCAGCTATTGGCTGGAAACACCATATATTTT. Translating it yields CASSQGTRQLLAGNTIYF.

Ten or more counts support this clonotype. The gene calls are TRBV5-4 and TRBJ2-2; possible D gene TRBD2, 6 bases. CDR1 and CDR2 from the germline V gene are SGHNT and YYREEE (reference sequence). The ends were cut back, 2 bases at V and 5 bases at J, with 13 bases in the middle. This CDR3 comprises 15 residues. Here the CDR3 DNA reads TGTGCCAGCAGCTTTGGAGGGAGGCGTACCGGGGAGCTGTTTTTT. It yields the protein CASSFGGRRTGELFF.

V is TRBV4-3 and J is TRBJ2-1; no clear D gene. V lost 1 base and J 9 bases, leaving 10 bases between the germline ends. CDR3 length equals 13 residues. Per germline, CDR1 LGHNA and CDR2 YSLEER. The CDR3 is CASSQVLSLEQFF. The CDR3, as DNA: TGCGCCAGCAGCCAAGTTTTAAGTCTTGAGCAGTTCTTC.

In nucleotides, the CDR3 is TGCAGCGTTGAAGATAGCGGGCCGGGGGGCGAGCAGTACTTC. Amino acid sequence: CSVEDSGPGGEQYF. The chain combines TRBV29-1 with TRBJ2-7; 7 bases fit TRBD2. In germline, CDR1 is SQVTM, CDR2 ANQGSEA. Losses at the gene ends were 0 bases for V and 6 bases for J; bases not matched to a gene: 8. The CDR3 covers 14 residues.

The chain couples TRBV5-5 to TRBJ2-1; tentatively, D is TRBD1 (6 bases). V gave up 0 bases and J gave up 2 bases, with 12 bases separating them. The germline V gene has CDR1 SGHKS and CDR2 YYEKEE (reference sequence). The CDR3 runs 16 residues. CDR3 amino acids: CASSLGTGSPYNEQFF. CDR3 in DNA: TGTGCCAGCAGCTTGGGAACAGGGTCCCCCTACAATGAGCAGTTCTTC.

This clonotype came up a few times. V usage is TRBV6-1 and J usage is TRBJ1-5; D gene ambiguous. This CDR3 has 15 residues. Looked up from germline, CDR1 is MNHNS and CDR2 is SASEGT. V dropped 5 bases and J dropped 0 bases, with 11 bases sitting between them. DNA for the CDR3: TGTGCCAGCAGTAAGGGCGGGGTTAGCAATCAGCCCCAGCATTTT. This codes for CASSKGGVSNQPQHF.

This clonotype turned up a few times. The rearrangement joins TRBV7-2 to TRBJ1-3; 9 nucleotides line up with TRBD1. There are 16 residues in the CDR3. The germline CDR1 and CDR2 sequences are SGHTA and FQGNSA. V lost 7 bases to trimming and J lost 6 bases; unmatched junction nucleotides: 13. The CDR3 is CASTPMVGTGINTIYF. The CDR3 DNA sequence: TGTGCCAGCACTCCCATGGTGGGGACAGGGATAAACACCATATATTTT.

In nucleotides, the CDR3 is TGCAGCGTTGCGACGACCACCTATGGCTACACCTTC. It translates to CSVATTTYGYTF. V and J are TRBV29-1 and TRBJ1-2; D is uncertain. V was pared by 4 bases and J by 4 bases, with 10 bases between. This CDR3 comprises 12 residues. CDR1 and CDR2 from the germline V gene are SQVTM and ANQGSEA.

V is TRBV20-1 and J is TRBJ2-7; D is perhaps TRBD1 (6 bases). CDR1 is DFQATT, CDR2 SNEGSKA, per germline (reference sequence). The CDR3 has 13 amino acids. V was clipped by 8 bases and J by 6 bases, with 20 bases between them. The CDR3 here is CSYRGGLAGEQYF. The CDR3, as DNA: TGCAGTTACAGAGGGGGTTTGGCCGGCGAGCAGTACTTC.

This chain links TRBV12-3 or TRBV12-4 with TRBJ1-2, with 9 bases lining up with TRBD1. This CDR3 is 15 amino acids long. The trim removed 5 bases at V and 9 bases at J, leaving 13 bases unmatched. The CDR3 here is CASSPDRGSGHCYTF. The CDR3 DNA reads as TGTGCCAGCAGTCCGGACAGGGGCTCGGGACATTGCTACACCTTC.

Only a few counts were recorded for this clonotype. The chain joins TRBV6-1 to TRBJ2-5, with a tentative D call TRBD1 (6 bases). V lost 4 bases to trimming and J lost 2 bases, with 11 bases between them. The CDR3 has 14 residues. CDR1 and CDR2 from the germline V gene are MNHNS and SASEGT. The CDR3: CASSGDNLQETQYF. The DNA for the CDR3 is TGTGCCAGCAGTGGGGACAACTTGCAAGAGACCCAGTACTTC.

This clonotype was observed at least ten times. The V and J genes are TRBV25-1 and TRBJ1-6; D perhaps matches TRBD1 (5 bases). The CDR3 has 17 amino acids. V was clipped by 3 bases and J by 7 bases, with 19 bases between them. The germline CDR1 and CDR2 sequences are MGHDK and SYGVNS. The CDR3 bases are TGTGCCAGCAGTGAGCGCCTTCAGGGCCCACCGAATTCACCCCTCCACTTT. This sequence encodes CASSERLQGPPNSPLHF.

This clonotype showed up many times. The chain employs TRBV10-3 and TRBJ1-5; D possibly corresponds to TRBD1 (5 bases). This CDR3 has 14 amino acids. V was trimmed by 3 bases and J by 4 bases, leaving 10 bases between them. Germline lookup yields CDR1 ENHRY and CDR2 SYGVKD. The CDR3 nucleotides read TGTGCCATCAGTGACACCAGGGTGAATCAGCCCCAGCATTTT. It yields the protein CAISDTRVNQPQHF.

The chain couples TRBV28 to TRBJ2-1; 9 positions match TRBD2. V was pared by 5 bases and J by 6 bases, with 14 bases of the junction left unmatched. Germline V gene sequence: CDR1 MDHEN, CDR2 SYDVKM. CDR3 length: 17 residues. CDR3 region: CASSRSTLSGRINEQFF. The CDR3 coding sequence is TGTGCCAGCAGTCGATCTACCTTAAGCGGGAGGATCAATGAGCAGTTCTTC.

This clonotype appeared a few times. This rearrangement joins TRBV7-6 to TRBJ2-3; 13 bases are shared with TRBD2. Germline assignment: CDR1 SGHVS and CDR2 FNYEAQ. The CDR3 consists of 17 residues. J was trimmed by 2 bases and V by 5 bases; bases with no gene match: 7. The CDR3 DNA follows: TGTGCCAGCAGCCCCCGACTAGCGGGGGGACTCACAGATACGCAGTATTTT. It translates to CASSPRLAGGLTDTQYF.

Notes on this clonotype: Compared with germline, one end of the junction differs, possibly owing to a read error. This chain links TRBV11-2 with TRBJ1-6, with no clear D. Germline CDR1 reads SGHAT; CDR2 reads FQNNGV. The CDR3 extends over 16 amino acids. The CDR3 loop is CASSLVVVGINSALHF. The CDR3 DNA reads as TGTGCCAGCAGCTTAGTGGTGGTAGGGATTAATTCAGCCCTCCACTTT.

This clonotype was recorded many times. The genes are TRBV7-8 and TRBJ2-3; no firm D call. The CDR3 runs 15 residues. The germline CDR1 and CDR2 sequences are SGHVS and FQNEAQ. V was cut by 5 bases and J by 1 base, with 13 bases left in between. CDR3 in amino acids: CASSMHYLRTDTQYF. The CDR3 region has the DNA TGTGCCAGCAGCATGCACTACCTCCGCACAGATACGCAGTATTTT.